The 10 T cell receptor beta chains below come from one sample, sequenced in a study of monozygotic twins with cystic fibrosis. Profiled with immunoSEQ multiplex PCR; TCRdb holds only in-frame clones, not every one. The sample lists more than 9,500 clones, 91% occurring once. The sequenced sample consisted of blood. The receptors were sampled from a boy aged 2 to 9 with cystic fibrosis.

V and J are TRBV9 and TRBJ2-1, with D unresolved. Germline V gives CDR1 SGDLS, CDR2 YYNGEE. The CDR3 covers 14 residues. With 0 bases removed from V and 1 base from J, the gap between germline ends came to 5 bases. For the CDR3, the DNA is TGTGCCAGCAGCGTAGGACGGTCCTACAATGAGCAGTTCTTC. This translates into CASSVGRSYNEQFF.

This clone was counted once. This sequence joins TRBV7-2 and TRBJ1-2; D gene unclear. Trimming left V 5 bases short and J 3 bases short, with 7 bases between. The CDR3 has 12 residues. From germline, CDR1 is SGHTA and CDR2 FQGNSA. CDR3 sequence: CASSVGDYGYTF. The CDR3 coding sequence is TGTGCCAGCAGCGTAGGAGACTATGGCTACACCTTC.

The chain couples TRBV19 to TRBJ2-1; 13 bases are shared with TRBD2. The CDR3 is made up of 15 amino acids. V was pared by 7 bases and J by 4 bases, with 4 bases of the junction left unmatched. From germline, CDR1 is LNHDA and CDR2 SQIVND (reference sequence). The CDR3 DNA reads as TGTGCCAGTACTCAGACTAGCGGGGGGTACAATGAGCAGTTCTTC. Translation: CASTQTSGGYNEQFF. The variable domain in full, completed from reference TRBV19 and TRBJ2-1, reads DGGITQSPKYLFRKEGQNVTLSCEQNLNHDAMYWYRQDPGQGLRLIYYSQIVNDFQKGDIAEGYSVSREKKESFPLTVTSAQKNPTAFYLCASTQTSGGYNEQFFGPGTRLTVL.

This clone was seen a single time. J is TRBJ2-7 and V is TRBV2; possibly TRBD1 or TRBD2 for D (5 bases each). V shed 0 bases and J shed 3 bases, with 18 bases lying between them. CDR1 is SNHLY and CDR2 is FYNNEI in the germline V gene. The CDR3 runs 17 residues. As DNA, the CDR3 is TGTGCCAGCAGTGAAGCGAGCATCGGGACGGTTTTCTACGAGCAGTACTTC. Its translation: CASSEASIGTVFYEQYF.

The gene calls are TRBV4-3 and TRBJ2-1; no firm D call. Trimming left V 4 bases short and J 12 bases short, with 31 bases between. Germline loops: CDR1 LGHNA, CDR2 YSLEER. This CDR3 spans 18 amino acids. The CDR3 spells CASSRLPRASSHLHGQFF. The DNA of the CDR3 is TGCGCCAGCAGCCGCCTTCCTCGGGCATCCTCCCACCTACACGGGCAGTTCTTC.

This clone was picked up a small number of times. The J gene is TRBJ1-6, the V gene TRBV5-6, with 9 bases identical to TRBD1. The CDR3 spans 14 residues. V shed 6 bases, J shed 7 bases, and the junction held 5 bases outside the gene matches. Looked up from germline, CDR1 is SGHDT and CDR2 is YYEEEE. The CDR3 here is CASIRQGGNSPLHF. DNA of the CDR3: TGTGCCAGCATCCGACAGGGGGGGAATTCACCCCTCCACTTT.

The chain couples TRBV5-8 to TRBJ1-2, with D perhaps TRBD1 (6 bases). Per the germline V gene, CDR1 is SGHTS and CDR2 is YDEGEE. The CDR3 contains 14 residues. Between the trimmed V and J ends, which lost 5 bases and 4 bases, there was a span of 15 bases. As DNA, the CDR3 is TGTGCCAGCAGAACAGTGACAGGAAGCTATGGCTACACCTTC. Its translation: CASRTVTGSYGYTF.

This rearrangement joins TRBV29-1 to TRBJ2-5; D is unclear. Trimming took off 5 bases at V and 2 bases at J, with 9 bases between the two ends. This CDR3 comprises 12 residues. Germline V gene data show CDR1 as SQVTM and CDR2 as ANQGSEA. The CDR3 reads CSVHLLQETQYF. The CDR3 DNA sequence: TGCAGCGTTCACCTTCTACAAGAGACCCAGTACTTC.

The gene calls are TRBV2 and TRBJ2-7; possible D gene TRBD1, 5 bases. V lost 3 bases, J lost 5 bases, and 11 bases lay in between. Germline lookup yields CDR1 SNHLY and CDR2 FYNNEI. The CDR3 extends over 13 amino acids. The CDR3 DNA reads as TGTGCCAGCAGTGACGACAGTCGTCACGAGCAGTACTTC. Its translation: CASSDDSRHEQYF. The full variable domain, with the rest looked up from reference TRBV2 and TRBJ2-7, is EPEVTQTPSHQVTQMGQEVILRCVPISNHLYFYWYRQILGQKVEFLVSFYNNEISEKSEIFDDQFSVERPDGSNFTLKIRSTKLEDSAMYFCASSDDSRHEQYFGPGTRLTVT.

V gene TRBV5-1 combines with J gene TRBJ2-5; D is perhaps TRBD2 (6 bases). Germline assignment: CDR1 SGHRS and CDR2 YFSETQ. V lost 0 bases and J lost 4, with 16 bases in between. The CDR3 extends over 16 amino acids. Here the CDR3 DNA reads TGCGCCAGCAGCTTGGGGGGGGACTCCCCTGTAGAGACCCAGTACTTC. The encoded protein is CASSLGGDSPVETQYF.